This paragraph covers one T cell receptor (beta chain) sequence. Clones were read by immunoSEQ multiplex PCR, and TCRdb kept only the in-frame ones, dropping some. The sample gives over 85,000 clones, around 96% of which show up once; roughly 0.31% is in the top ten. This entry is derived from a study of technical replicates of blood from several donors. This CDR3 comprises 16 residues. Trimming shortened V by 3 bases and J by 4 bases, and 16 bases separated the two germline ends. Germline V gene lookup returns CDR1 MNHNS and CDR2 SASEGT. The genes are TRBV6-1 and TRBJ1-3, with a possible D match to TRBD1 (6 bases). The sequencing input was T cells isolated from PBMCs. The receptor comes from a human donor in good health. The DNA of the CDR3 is TGTGCCAGCAGTGACCGGTCCGGGACAAGGGGAAACACCATATATTTT. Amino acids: CASSDRSGTRGNTIYF.